These 3 T cell receptor beta chains were all obtained from the same sample, sequenced in a study of blood T cells in healthy people across ages. The authors ran a second PCR of about 7 to 12 cycles using a sample-barcoded 5' primer and a J-beta primer mix. Using its own MiXCR run on the 5' RACE reads, TCRdb lists one record per CDR3 protein. The sample has about 670,000 distinct CDR3 sequences; less than 45% are singletons. The sequenced sample consisted of blood. Receptor source: an elderly man in good health.

This clonotype was seen ten or more times. DNA for the CDR3: TGTGCCAGCAGCTCGTTGTTTAGCGGGAGGGCCTTCGTCACAGATACGCAGTATTTT. Protein sequence: CASSSLFSGRAFVTDTQYF. The chain combines TRBV7-2 with TRBJ2-3, with 11 positions matching TRBD2. The CDR3 runs 19 residues. V was pared by 4 bases and J by 2 bases, with 14 bases of the junction left unmatched. The V gene's germline CDR1 is SGHTA and CDR2 FQGNSA.

This clonotype was observed a handful of times. The chain combines TRBV9 with TRBJ2-1; 7 bases match TRBD2. Per germline, CDR1 SGDLS and CDR2 YYNGEE. The CDR3 totals 15 residues. Trimming cost V 4 bases and J 4 bases; bases outside gene matches: 8. The CDR3 spells CASSPRENRYNEQFF. The CDR3 DNA reads as TGTGCCAGCAGCCCGCGGGAGAATCGATACAATGAGCAGTTCTTC.

This clonotype came up many times. The CDR3 sequence: CASSQEPYEQYF. CDR3 coding DNA: TGTGCCAGCAGCCAAGAGCCCTACGAGCAGTACTTC. J is TRBJ2-7 and V is TRBV4-2, with D unresolved. The CDR3 length is 12 residues. V shed 0 bases and J shed 2 bases, with 2 bases lying between them. Per the germline V gene, CDR1 is LGHNA and CDR2 is YNFKEQ.